The entry below describes one T cell receptor beta chain. Some clones are missing from TCRdb's copy, which holds only in-frame ones; the method was immunoSEQ multiplex PCR. The sample contains about 41,000 clones, nearly 90% of which appear only once. The V gene end was trimmed by 2 bases and the J gene end by 2 bases; junction bases not matched to a gene: 2. CDR3 size: 17 residues. Germline CDR1 KGHSH, CDR2 LQKENI. The source of the sample is a study of T cell changes during pregnancy in multiple sclerosis. The J gene is TRBJ2-3, the V gene TRBV18; 15 positions match TRBD2. This clonotype was obtained from a female donor with multiple sclerosis, enrolled in a pregnancy study. Here the sequenced sample was CD4+ T cells from peripheral blood mononuclear cells, taken in the first trimester of pregnancy. CDR3 sequence: CASSPGTSGRTTDTQYF. CDR3 nucleotides: TGTGCCAGCTCACCAGGGACTAGCGGGAGGACCACAGATACGCAGTATTTT.